This T cell receptor beta chain originates from a study of CD8 T cells in Susac syndrome. With random hexamers, reverse transcription was performed on about 0.5 to 1 ug of RNA. TCRdb passed the immunoSEQ multiplex PCR reads through MiXCR, listing each CDR3 protein once. The data show around 140,000 distinct CDR3 sequences, around 96% seen once. CD8+ and CD4+ T cells from blood underwent TCR beta sequencing. Included as multiple sclerosis controls were treatment-naive patients who had stable or active relapsing-remitting disease. The V and J ends lost 3 bases and 6 bases, in that order; junction bases with no gene match: 7. The CDR3 length is 15 residues. The germline V gene has CDR1 SQVTM and CDR2 ANQGSEA.

The specimen sequenced was CD4+ T cells from PBMCs. This sequence was found in a human donor with multiple sclerosis. The chain joins TRBV29-1 to TRBJ2-7, with 14 bases that match TRBD2. The CDR3 bases are TGCAGCGTTGAGAGGGGACTAGCGGGAGAAGGCGAGCAGTACTTC. Its protein product is CSVERGLAGEGEQYF.